A selection of T cell receptor beta chains follows, all from one sample in a study of blood T cell repertoires in COVID-19. The protocol was immunoSEQ multiplex PCR, while the TCRdb copy is restricted to in-frame clones and leaves out a portion. The sample consists of roughly 140,000 clones, roughly 79% of them appearing once. Sequencing was done on a sample of peripheral blood. The receptors come from a human donor with acute or convalescent COVID-19. The donor label of this sample is uncertain. Both conserved end residues are part of each CDR3. A D gene is named only where the DNA matches it firmly. The size of a clone is reported for some rows only, either as once, few or many, or as a class for expanded clones.

J | size | V | D | CDR3 | DNA
TRBJ1-5 | - | TRBV7-9 | - | CASSSEGNQPQHF | TGTGCCAGCAGCTCGGAGGGCAATCAGCCCCAGCATTTT
TRBJ1-2 | - | TRBV19 | - | CATNLGGARNGYTF | TGTGCCACTAATCTTGGGGGGGCGCGGAATGGCTACACCTTC
TRBJ1-2 | - | TRBV5-4 | TRBD1 | CASRATGGFRGYTF | TGTGCCAGCAGGGCGACAGGGGGCTTCAGAGGCTACACCTTC
TRBJ1-4 | - | TRBV2 | TRBD1 | CASLDLDRELEEKLFF | TGTGCCAGCCTCGATTTGGACAGGGAGTTAGAGGAAAAACTGTTTTTT
TRBJ1-6 | - | TRBV19 | - | CASSPRARGSRNSPLHF | TGTGCCAGTAGTCCTAGGGCAAGGGGATCCCGTAATTCACCCCTCCACTTT
TRBJ1-6 | - | TRBV18 | - | CASSGAGNSPLHF | TGTGCCAGCTCAGGGGCCGGGAATTCACCCCTCCACTTT
TRBJ1-5 | - | TRBV6-6 | TRBD1 | CASSRQGSNSNQPQHF | TGTGCCAGCAGTCGACAGGGGAGCAATAGCAATCAGCCCCAGCATTTT
TRBJ2-1 | - | TRBV24-1 | TRBD2 | CATSVSSGGVTYNEQFF | TGTGCCACCAGTGTCAGTAGCGGGGGGGTCACCTACAATGAGCAGTTCTTC
TRBJ1-1 | - | TRBV7-8 | - | CASSPGAGPLNTEAFF | TGTGCCAGCAGCCCTGGTGCGGGACCACTGAACACTGAAGCTTTCTTT
TRBJ2-2 | - | TRBV4-2 | TRBD2 | CASSPRGGVNTGELFF | TGTGCCAGCAGCCCACGTGGGGGGGTAAACACCGGGGAGCTGTTTTTT
TRBJ1-3 | - | TRBV4-2 | TRBD1 | CASSQAGQGGPTGNTIYF | TGTGCCAGCAGCCAGGCCGGACAGGGCGGCCCGACTGGGAACACCATATATTTT
TRBJ1-2 | - | TRBV30 | TRBD1 | CAWSVQQGNGYTF | TGTGCCTGGAGTGTACAACAGGGGAATGGCTACACCTTC
TRBJ2-3 | - | TRBV25-1 | - | CASSEFQDTQYF | TGTGCCAGCAGTGAATTTCAAGATACGCAGTATTTT
TRBJ1-2 | - | TRBV27 | - | CASSFEGNYGYTF | TGTGCCAGCAGTTTTGAGGGAAACTATGGCTACACCTTC
TRBJ2-4 | few | TRBV5-6 | - | CASSLGRGKVIQYF | TGTGCCAGCAGCTTGGGGAGAGGGAAGGTCATTCAGTACTTC
TRBJ1-1 | - | TRBV29-1 | TRBD1 | CSSSAGTGHTEAFF | TGCAGCTCGTCCGCCGGGACAGGGCACACTGAAGCTTTCTTT
TRBJ2-5 | few | TRBV5-1 | - | CASSLAGLQETQYF | TGCGCCAGCAGCTTAGCAGGGCTCCAAGAGACCCAGTACTTC
TRBJ1-1 | - | TRBV10-3 | TRBD1 | CAIGLGEGGYTEAFF | TGTGCCATCGGCCTAGGAGAAGGGGGCTATACTGAAGCTTTCTTT
TRBJ1-2 | - | TRBV19 | TRBD1 | CASSQGTGSGYTF | TGTGCCAGTAGTCAAGGGACAGGGAGTGGCTACACCTTC
TRBJ2-1 | - | TRBV14 | TRBD2 | CASSVLGGGSYNEQFF | TGTGCCAGCAGTGTGCTAGGCGGGGGCTCCTACAATGAGCAGTTCTTC
TRBJ1-1 | - | TRBV5-1 | TRBD1 | CASSLGFQGQGPTEAFF | TGCGCCAGCAGCTTGGGGTTTCAGGGACAGGGGCCCACTGAAGCTTTCTTT
TRBJ1-1 | - | TRBV30 | - | CAWGGGAFEAFF | TGTGCCTGGGGCGGGGGGGCATTTGAAGCTTTCTTT
TRBJ1-1 | - | TRBV6-2/TRBV6-3 | - | CASSLRGGNTEAFF | TGTGCCAGCAGTTTGCGGGGGGGGAACACTGAAGCTTTCTTT
TRBJ1-5 | few | TRBV18 | - | CASSLLSGYNQPQHF | TGTGCCAGCTCTCTCCTATCGGGATACAATCAGCCCCAGCATTTT
TRBJ1-1 | - | TRBV7-9 | - | CASSLSGQGLMNTEAFF | TGTGCCAGCAGCCTATCGGGCCAGGGCCTAATGAACACTGAAGCTTTCTTT
TRBJ2-5 | - | TRBV9 | - | CASSQTGNLQETQYF | TGTGCCAGCAGCCAGACAGGAAACCTTCAAGAGACCCAGTACTTC
TRBJ1-2 | - | TRBV2 | - | CASGLKGSNYGYTF | TGTGCCAGCGGGCTCAAGGGGTCTAACTATGGCTACACCTTC
TRBJ1-3 | - | TRBV12-3/TRBV12-4 | - | CASIGGFGNTIYF | TGTGCCAGCATCGGAGGATTTGGAAACACCATATATTTT
TRBJ2-3 | - | TRBV24-1 | - | CATSGRGWTDTQYF | TGTGCCACCAGTGGGAGGGGTTGGACAGATACGCAGTATTTT
TRBJ2-1 | few | TRBV5-1 | TRBD2 | CASSLADHSSRYNEQFF | TGCGCCAGCAGCCTAGCGGACCATTCGTCGAGGTACAATGAGCAGTTCTTC
TRBJ1-1 | - | TRBV7-9 | - | CASSSPRLGRPEAFF | TGTGCCAGCAGCTCCCCCCGGTTGGGGAGACCTGAAGCTTTCTTT
TRBJ1-6 | - | TRBV2 | - | CASSRLSLNSPLHF | TGTGCCAGCAGTCGTTTATCCCTTAATTCACCCCTCCACTTT
TRBJ1-2 | - | TRBV18 | TRBD1 | CASSPATGGGGYGYTF | TGTGCCAGCTCACCAGCTACAGGGGGCGGTGGCTATGGCTACACCTTC